The T cell receptor (beta chain) under discussion was sequenced for a study of monozygotic twins with inflammatory bowel disease. Whole blood, unsorted for T cells, was the source of total RNA. The CDR3 covers 17 residues. The germline CDR1 and CDR2 sequences are SEHNR and FQNEAQ (reference sequence). TCRdb re-called the 5' RACE reads and shows each CDR3 protein once, DNA omitted. This table lists approximately 160,000 distinct CDR3 sequences. Sequencing input: blood. This clonotype originated in a human donor with ulcerative colitis or Crohn's disease, or a healthy co-twin of an affected twin (not recorded which). The rearrangement uses TRBV7-9 and TRBJ2-2; TCRdb's D call, TRBD2, is unchecked because there is no DNA. CDR3 amino acids: CASSPRTSGSNTGELFF.